Sequencing of this T cell receptor beta chain was carried out in a study of beta chain features in type 1 diabetes. General observations from the study: TCRB CDR3 length was moderately but significantly reduced in all four CD4+ subsets of Type 1 diabetes patients. In type 1 diabetes patients, VDJ junctions had fewer insertions; deletions at these junctions were more frequent.

As to this clone: Its antigen is not known.

Post-sort purity exceeded 95% for all sorted populations. The CDR3 is made up of 13 amino acids. Germline V gene data show CDR1 as MGHDK and CDR2 as SYGVNS. V lost 4 bases and J lost 3, with 7 bases in between. Every isolated RNA sample was fully reverse transcribed, so sequencing captured expressed TCRB transcripts. Libraries were prepared by immunoSEQ multiplex PCR; TCRdb keeps only in-frame clonotypes and omits some of them. Of some 700,000 clones listed, about an eighth are singletons. This chain links TRBV25-1 with TRBJ1-5; no definite D call. This sequence originates from a man between 18 and 35 years old with type 1 diabetes. Sample: naive CD4+ T cells from blood. DNA for the CDR3: TGTGCCAGCAGTGCCCACATCAATCAGCCCCAGCATTTT. This translates into CASSAHINQPQHF.